The clone carrying this T cell receptor beta chain has only one observation. What it recognizes is unknown. The germline V and J ends were trimmed by 3 bases and 4 bases, with 9 bases remaining between them. The CDR3 covers 13 residues. The germline V gene has CDR1 SGHAT and CDR2 FQNNGV. Profiled with immunoSEQ multiplex PCR; TCRdb holds only in-frame clones, not every one. The sample has tens of thousands of clones, about nine tenths seen once; the top ten hold about 2.3%. This sample is part of a study of glioma-infiltrating T cells after dendritic cell vaccination. Study results and limitations: Estimated pretreatment TIL content predicted outcome after dendritic cell vaccination. Survival was not directly related to TCR clonality in these patients.

Described time point: after dendritic cell vaccination, including at tumor progression/relapse. Fresh-frozen tumor tissue and more than two years of survival data were available for all. Isocitrate dehydrogenase mutation was absent in all glioblastoma patients. The input for sequencing was blood, taken after dendritic cell vaccination. This chain links TRBV11-2 with TRBJ1-1; TRBD1 might be the D (6 bases). The source of this sequence is a human donor with glioblastoma. The CDR3 coding sequence is TGTGCCAGCAGCTTCGGGGGGCGCACTGAAGCTTTCTTT. Amino acids: CASSFGGRTEAFF. Full variable domain (missing parts from reference TRBV11-2 and TRBJ1-1): EAGVAQSPRYKIIEKRQSVAFWCNPISGHATLYWYQQILGQGPKLLIQFQNNGVVDDSQLPKDRFSAERLKGVDSTLKIQPAKLEDSAVYLCASSFGGRTEAFFGQGTRLTVV.